The T cell receptor beta chain described here comes from a study of CD8 T cells in Susac syndrome. cDNA came from roughly 0.5 to 1 ug RNA primed by random hexamers. Multiplex PCR with immunoSEQ amplified the TCR beta CDR3 across 54 Vbeta and 13 Jbeta. TCRdb used MiXCR to reprocess the immunoSEQ multiplex PCR reads, holding one entry per CDR3 protein. Here the sample spans about 180,000 distinct CDR3 sequences, almost 96% being singletons. Sequencing of TCR beta was carried out in blood CD8+ and CD4+ T cells. The authors negatively isolated CD8+ and CD4+ T cells and FACS-enriched TEMRA cells. The V gene end was trimmed by 6 bases and the J gene end by 8 bases; junction bases not matched to a gene: 4. The CDR3 contains 13 residues. Germline V lookup: CDR1 SNHLY, CDR2 FYNNEI.

The TCR comes from a human donor with multiple sclerosis. The chain joins TRBV2 to TRBJ2-4; TRBD1 matches at 10 bases. What was sequenced was CD4+ T cells from PBMCs. CDR3 sequence: CASRRQGAYIQYF. DNA of the CDR3: TGTGCCAGCAGGAGACAGGGGGCATACATTCAGTACTTC.